The 12 T cell receptor beta chains below all came from one sample that was sequenced in a study of CD8 T cells in ankylosing spondylitis. A single record per CDR3 protein comes from TCRdb applying MiXCR to the 5' RACE reads. The repertoire holds some 150,000 distinct CDR3 sequences, more than 9.5% seen once, with roughly 4.5% in the top ten. Sequenced material: blood, either unsorted or a sorted T cell fraction (not recorded which). These receptors came from a female donor with ankylosing spondylitis or in good health (not recorded which).

This clonotype has a count of ten or more. The chain employs TRBV7-9 and TRBJ2-7, with 9 bases lining up with TRBD1. Germline CDR1 SEHNR, CDR2 FQNEAQ (reference sequence). Germline trimming cut 5 bases from V and 0 bases from J; bases unmatched to any gene: 5. The CDR3 covers 15 residues. CDR3 nucleotide sequence: TGTGCCAGCAGCGCGGACAGGGGCAGCTCCTACGAGCAGTACTTC. Residues: CASSADRGSSYEQYF.

V is TRBV10-1 and J is TRBJ2-7, with D tentatively TRBD2 (7 bases). The ends were cut back, 4 bases at V and 3 bases at J, with 13 bases in the middle. Germline CDR1 WNHNN, CDR2 SYGVQD (reference sequence). The CDR3 length is 14 residues. The DNA of the CDR3 is TGCGCCAGCAGTGGAGTAGGGGGGGACTACGAGCAGTACTTC. It is translated as CASSGVGGDYEQYF.

This clonotype was recorded at least ten times. V is TRBV7-8 and J is TRBJ2-1, with TRBD2 matching 8 bases. Trimming cost V 5 bases and J 1 base; bases outside gene matches: 4. There are 15 residues in the CDR3. Germline V CDR1 and CDR2: SGHVS, FQNEAQ. This CDR3 is CASSETGGSYNEQFF. As DNA, the CDR3 is TGTGCCAGCAGCGAGACGGGAGGGTCCTACAATGAGCAGTTCTTC.

This clonotype was counted ten times or more. This chain connects TRBV12-3 or TRBV12-4 to TRBJ2-2; 7 positions agree with TRBD1. There are 17 residues in the CDR3. V was clipped by 8 bases and J by 5 bases; unmatched bases: 17. The CDR3 DNA follows: TGTGCCAGCTCCCAACTTCCGGGACAGCAACCTACCGGGGAGCTGTTTTTT. It encodes CASSQLPGQQPTGELFF.

This clonotype was picked up many times. This sequence joins TRBV12-3 or TRBV12-4 and TRBJ1-1; the D is unclear. V was shortened by 3 bases and J by 4 bases, with 6 bases between the two germline ends. The CDR3 runs to 12 residues. Written as DNA, the CDR3 is TGTGCCAGCAGTTTGAGCTTCACTGAAGCTTTCTTT. This gives the protein CASSLSFTEAFF.

The rearrangement uses TRBV6-1 and TRBJ2-7, with D perhaps matching TRBD1 (6 bases). CDR3 length: 14 residues. Germline V CDR1 and CDR2: MNHNS, SASEGT. The ends were cut back, 6 bases at V and 2 bases at J, with 14 bases in the middle. CDR3 DNA sequence: TGTGCCAGCAGCGATGTGGGGGCGACCTACGAGCAGTACTTC. Translated, it gives CASSDVGATYEQYF.

The sample holds many counts of this clonotype. The chain joins TRBV24-1 to TRBJ2-7; 8 positions match TRBD1. V trimming: 2 bases; J trimming: 3 bases; junction bases outside the gene matches: 8. Germline CDR1 reads KGHDR; CDR2 reads SFDVKD. The CDR3 contains 16 residues. CDR3 in amino acids: CATSDWGTGGGYEQYF. CDR3 nucleotide sequence: TGTGCCACCAGTGATTGGGGGACAGGAGGGGGCTACGAGCAGTACTTC.

Notes on this clonotype: A much more abundant neighbour one base away suggests this may be a read error. V usage is TRBV19 and J usage is TRBJ1-4; no firm D call. There are 13 residues in the CDR3. CDR1 is LNHDA, CDR2 SQIVND, per germline (reference sequence). Here the CDR3 DNA reads TGTGTCAGTAGTAGAGCCCTTAATGAAAAACTGTTTTTT. Its protein product is CVSSRALNEKLFF.

This clonotype was counted at least ten times. The chain recombines TRBV21-1 with TRBJ2-2; TRBD2, the D gene given by the table, was not confirmed from the DNA. TRBV21-1 is an annotated pseudogene. The CDR3 totals 18 residues. The CDR3 protein is CASSANQGRSGRTGELFF. CDR3 sequence (DNA): TGTGCCAGCAGCGCAAACCAGGGGAGGAGCGGGAGGACCGGGGAGCTGTTTTTT.

This clonotype was detected ten times or more. The CDR3 spells CSVTTEAFF. CDR3 nucleotides: TGCAGTGTGACCACTGAAGCTTTCTTT. V usage is TRBV20-1 and J usage is TRBJ1-1, with unresolved D. The germline V gene encodes CDR1 DFQATT and CDR2 SNEGSKA (reference sequence). This CDR3 contains 9 residues. V lost 7 bases and J 4 bases, leaving 4 bases between the germline ends.

This clonotype was counted ten times or more. The chain joins TRBV12-3 or TRBV12-4 to TRBJ2-3, with D perhaps TRBD1 (5 bases). The CDR3 is 12 residues long. Trimming cost V 5 bases and J 5 bases, with 8 bases left between them. The CDR3 coding sequence is TGTGCCAGCAGTCCTAGGGGAGATACGCAGTATTTT. Translated, it gives CASSPRGDTQYF.

This clonotype has a handful of counts. This rearrangement joins TRBV12-3 or TRBV12-4 to TRBJ1-2; TRBD1 might be the D (6 bases). V lost 3 bases, J lost 8 bases, and 13 bases lay in between. The CDR3 runs to 13 residues. CDR3 sequence: CASSFRGPEGYTF. CDR3 nucleotides: TGTGCCAGCAGTTTTCGGGGGCCGGAGGGCTACACCTTC.